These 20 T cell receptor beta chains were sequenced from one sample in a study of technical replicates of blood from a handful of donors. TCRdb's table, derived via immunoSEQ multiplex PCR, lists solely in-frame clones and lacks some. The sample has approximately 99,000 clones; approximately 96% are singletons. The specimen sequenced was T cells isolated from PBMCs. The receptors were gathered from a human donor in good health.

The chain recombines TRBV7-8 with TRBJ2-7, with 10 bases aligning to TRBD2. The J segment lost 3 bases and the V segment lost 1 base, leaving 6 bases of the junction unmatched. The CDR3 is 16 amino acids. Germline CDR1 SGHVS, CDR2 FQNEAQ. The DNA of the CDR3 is TGTGCCAGCAGCTTAGAGCGGGAGGGGGAACACTACGAGCAGTACTTC. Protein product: CASSLEREGEHYEQYF.

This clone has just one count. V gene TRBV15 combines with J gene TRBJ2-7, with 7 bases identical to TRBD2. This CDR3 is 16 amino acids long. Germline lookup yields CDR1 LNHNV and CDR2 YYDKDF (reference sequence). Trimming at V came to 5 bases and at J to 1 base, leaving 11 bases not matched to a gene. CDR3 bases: TGTGCCACCAGCGCCAAGACTAGCCGCGTATCCTACGAGCAGTACTTC. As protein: CATSAKTSRVSYEQYF. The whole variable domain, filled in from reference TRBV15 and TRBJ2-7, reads DAMVIQNPRYQVTQFGKPVTLSCSQTLNHNVMYWYQQKSSQAPKLLFHYYDKDFNNEADTPDNFQSRRPNTSFCFLDIRSPGLGDTAMYLCATSAKTSRVSYEQYFGPGTRLTVT.

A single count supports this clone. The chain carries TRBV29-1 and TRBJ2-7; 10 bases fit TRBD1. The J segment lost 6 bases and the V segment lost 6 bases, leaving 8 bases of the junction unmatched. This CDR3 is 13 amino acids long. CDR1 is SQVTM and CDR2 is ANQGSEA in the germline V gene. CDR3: CSVVRDRGPEQYF. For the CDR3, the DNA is TGCAGCGTAGTCCGGGACAGGGGTCCCGAGCAGTACTTC.

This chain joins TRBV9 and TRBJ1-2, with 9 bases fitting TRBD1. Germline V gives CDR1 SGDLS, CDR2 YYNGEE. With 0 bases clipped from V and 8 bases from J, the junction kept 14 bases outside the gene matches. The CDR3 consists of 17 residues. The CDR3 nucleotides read TGTGCCAGCAGCGTAGTCTCTTTCCCCCGGGACAGGGTAGGCTACACCTTC. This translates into CASSVVSFPRDRVGYTF. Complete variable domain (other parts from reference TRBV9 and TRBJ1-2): DSGVTQTPKHLITATGQRVTLRCSPRSGDLSVYWYQQSLDQGLQFLIQYYNGEERAKGNILERFSAQQFPDLHSELNLSSLELGDSALYFCASSVVSFPRDRVGYTFGSGTRLTVV.

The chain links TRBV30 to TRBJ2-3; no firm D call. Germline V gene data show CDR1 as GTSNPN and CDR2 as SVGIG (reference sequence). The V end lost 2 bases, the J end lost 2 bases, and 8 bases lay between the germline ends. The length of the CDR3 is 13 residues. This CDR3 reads CAWSRTVTDTQYF. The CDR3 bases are TGTGCCTGGAGTAGAACGGTCACAGATACGCAGTATTTT. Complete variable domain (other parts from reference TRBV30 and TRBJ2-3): SQTIHQWPATLVQPVGSPLSLECTVEGTSNPNLYWYRQAAGRGLQLLFYSVGIGQISSEVPQNLSASRPQDRQFILSSKKLLLSDSGFYLCAWSRTVTDTQYFGPGTRLTVL.

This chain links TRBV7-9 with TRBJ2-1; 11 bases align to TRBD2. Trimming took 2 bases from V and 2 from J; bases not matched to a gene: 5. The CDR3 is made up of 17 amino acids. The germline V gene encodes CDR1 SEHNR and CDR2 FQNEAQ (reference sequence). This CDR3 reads CASSLTRTSGPYNEQFF. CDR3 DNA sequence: TGTGCCAGCAGCTTAACCCGGACTAGCGGGCCCTACAATGAGCAGTTCTTC.

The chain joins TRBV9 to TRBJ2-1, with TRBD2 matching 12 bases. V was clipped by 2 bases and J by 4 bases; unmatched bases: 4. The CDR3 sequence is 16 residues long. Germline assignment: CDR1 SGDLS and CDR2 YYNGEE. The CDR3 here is CASSVGLAGLYNEQFF. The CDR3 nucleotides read TGTGCCAGCAGCGTGGGACTAGCGGGTCTGTACAATGAGCAGTTCTTC.

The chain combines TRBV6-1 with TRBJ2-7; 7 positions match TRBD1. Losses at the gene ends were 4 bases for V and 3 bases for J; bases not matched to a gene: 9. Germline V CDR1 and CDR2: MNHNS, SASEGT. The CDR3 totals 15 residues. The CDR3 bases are TGTGCCAGCAGTGCTCTCCGGGACAGCCTCTACGAGCAGTACTTC. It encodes CASSALRDSLYEQYF.

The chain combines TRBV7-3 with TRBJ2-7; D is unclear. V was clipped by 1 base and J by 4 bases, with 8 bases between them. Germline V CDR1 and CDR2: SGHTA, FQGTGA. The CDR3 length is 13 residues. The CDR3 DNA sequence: TGTGCCAGCAGCTTAAGGCCGTTTTACGAGCAGTACTTC. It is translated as CASSLRPFYEQYF.

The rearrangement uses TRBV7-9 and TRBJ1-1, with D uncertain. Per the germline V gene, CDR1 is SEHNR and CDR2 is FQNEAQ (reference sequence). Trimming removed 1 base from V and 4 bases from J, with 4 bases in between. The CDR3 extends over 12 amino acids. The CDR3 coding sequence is TGTGCCAGCAGCTTAGTTATCACTGAAGCTTTCTTT. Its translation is CASSLVITEAFF.

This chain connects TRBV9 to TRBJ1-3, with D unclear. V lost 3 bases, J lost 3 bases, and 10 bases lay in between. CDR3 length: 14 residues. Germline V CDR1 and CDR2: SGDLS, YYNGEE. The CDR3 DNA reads TGTGCCAGCAGCGCGAGAGTCCATGGAAACACCATATATTTT. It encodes CASSARVHGNTIYF.

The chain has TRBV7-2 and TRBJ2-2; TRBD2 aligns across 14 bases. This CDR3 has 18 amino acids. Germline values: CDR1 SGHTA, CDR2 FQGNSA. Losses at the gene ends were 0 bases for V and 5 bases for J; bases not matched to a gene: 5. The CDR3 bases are TGTGCCAGCAGCTTAGCCAAGGGGACTAGCGGGAGAACCGGGGAGCTGTTTTTT. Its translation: CASSLAKGTSGRTGELFF.

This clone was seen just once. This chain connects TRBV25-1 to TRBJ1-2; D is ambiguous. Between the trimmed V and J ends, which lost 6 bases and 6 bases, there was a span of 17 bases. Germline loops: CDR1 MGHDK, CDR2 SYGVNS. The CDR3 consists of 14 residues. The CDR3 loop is CASSSGSATHGYTF. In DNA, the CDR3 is TGTGCCAGCAGCTCGGGGTCAGCCACGCATGGCTACACCTTC.

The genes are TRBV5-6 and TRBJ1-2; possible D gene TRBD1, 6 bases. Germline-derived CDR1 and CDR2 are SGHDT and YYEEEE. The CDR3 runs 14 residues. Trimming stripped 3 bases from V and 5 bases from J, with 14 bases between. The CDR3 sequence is CASSSGGANYGYTF. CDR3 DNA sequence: TGTGCCAGCAGCTCCGGGGGGGCGAATTATGGCTACACCTTC.

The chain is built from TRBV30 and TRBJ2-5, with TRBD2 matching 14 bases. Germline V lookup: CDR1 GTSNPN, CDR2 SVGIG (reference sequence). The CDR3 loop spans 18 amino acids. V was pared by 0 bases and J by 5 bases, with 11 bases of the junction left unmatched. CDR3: CAWSVLRGLAGAQETQYF. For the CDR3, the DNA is TGTGCCTGGAGTGTACTAAGGGGACTAGCGGGAGCTCAGGAGACCCAGTACTTC.

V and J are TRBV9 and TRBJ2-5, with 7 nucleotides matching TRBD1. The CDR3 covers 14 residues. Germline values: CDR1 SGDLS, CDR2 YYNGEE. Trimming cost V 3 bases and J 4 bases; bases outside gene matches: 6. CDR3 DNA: TGTGCCAGCAGCGCGAACAGGGGTGGAGAGACCCAGTACTTC. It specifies CASSANRGGETQYF.

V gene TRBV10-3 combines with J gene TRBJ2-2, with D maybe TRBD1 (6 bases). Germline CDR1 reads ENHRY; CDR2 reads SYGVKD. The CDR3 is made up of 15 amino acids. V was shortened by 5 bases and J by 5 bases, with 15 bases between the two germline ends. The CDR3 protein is CAISPGTPLTGELFF. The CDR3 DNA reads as TGTGCCATCAGTCCCGGGACACCTTTAACCGGGGAGCTGTTTTTT.

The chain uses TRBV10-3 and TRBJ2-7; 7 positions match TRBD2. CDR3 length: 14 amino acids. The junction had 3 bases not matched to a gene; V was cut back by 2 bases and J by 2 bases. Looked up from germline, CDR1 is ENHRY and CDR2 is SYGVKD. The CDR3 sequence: CAISEGGETYEQYF. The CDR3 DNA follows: TGTGCCATCAGTGAGGGGGGGGAAACCTACGAGCAGTACTTC.

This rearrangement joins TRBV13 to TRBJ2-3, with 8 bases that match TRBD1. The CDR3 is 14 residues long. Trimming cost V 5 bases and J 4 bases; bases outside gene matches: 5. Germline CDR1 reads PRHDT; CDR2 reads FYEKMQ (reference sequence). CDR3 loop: CASSRDRGADTQYF. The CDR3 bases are TGTGCCAGCAGCCGAGACAGGGGCGCAGATACGCAGTATTTT.

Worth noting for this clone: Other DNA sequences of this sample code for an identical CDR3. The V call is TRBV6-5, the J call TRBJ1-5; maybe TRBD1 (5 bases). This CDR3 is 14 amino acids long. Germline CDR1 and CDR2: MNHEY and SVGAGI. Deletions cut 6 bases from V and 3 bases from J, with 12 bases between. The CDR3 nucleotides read TGTGCCAGCAGAATACAGGCGAACAATCAGCCCCAGCATTTT. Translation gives CASRIQANNQPQHF.